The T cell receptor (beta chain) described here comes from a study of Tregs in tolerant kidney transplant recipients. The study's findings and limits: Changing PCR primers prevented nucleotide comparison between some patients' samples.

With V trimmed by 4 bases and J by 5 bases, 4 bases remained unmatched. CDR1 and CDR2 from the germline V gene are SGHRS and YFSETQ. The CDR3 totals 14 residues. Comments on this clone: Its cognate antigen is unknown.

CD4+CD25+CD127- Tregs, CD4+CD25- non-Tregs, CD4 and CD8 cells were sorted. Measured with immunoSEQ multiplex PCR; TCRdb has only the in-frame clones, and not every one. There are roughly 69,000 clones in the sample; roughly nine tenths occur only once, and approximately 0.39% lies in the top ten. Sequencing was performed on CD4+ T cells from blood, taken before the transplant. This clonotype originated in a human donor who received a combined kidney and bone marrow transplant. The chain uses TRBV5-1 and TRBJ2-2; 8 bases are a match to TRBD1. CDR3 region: CASSITGGTGELFF. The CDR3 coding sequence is TGCGCCAGCAGCATCACAGGGGGGACCGGGGAGCTGTTTTTT.